This T cell receptor (beta chain) was sequenced in a study of CD8+CD57+ T cells in acquired aplastic anemia. Turning to this clonotype: Relative to the germline gene, one junction end is altered; a read error may explain this.

Flow cytometry had shown expanded CD8+CD57+ cells in the patients chosen for sequencing. The germline V gene has CDR1 LGHNA and CDR2 YNFKEQ. CDR3 length: 14 amino acids. The TCR beta profiling, which covered VDJ combination and CDR3 sequence, was carried out using genomic DNA as the template. TCRdb re-called the reads with MiXCR, one entry per CDR3 protein. This sample has about 120,000 distinct CDR3 sequences, with approximately 50% found just once. The receptor was derived from a human donor with aplastic anemia. Sample: sorted CD4+, CD8+, or CD8+CD57+ T cells (not recorded which) from PBMCs. The J gene is TRBJ2-7, the V gene TRBV4-2; 7 positions match TRBD2. CDR3 in amino acids: CASSQWEGLYERYF. DNA of the CDR3: TGTGCCAGCAGCCAATGGGAGGGGCTCTACGAGCGGTACTTC.